This passage covers 10 T cell receptor beta chains from one sample sequenced in a study of CD8+ T cells in alopecia areata. Sequencing templates came from extracted RNA that was reverse transcribed into cDNA. TCRdb's copy holds only in-frame clones and misses some; the assay was immunoSEQ multiplex PCR. Among about 110,000 clones listed, around 53% were seen once. Documented treatment: oral pan-JAK inhibitor, 5-10 mg twice daily. The sample was CD8+ T cells sorted from blood, taken at week 24, from a patient treated with tofacitinib. Receptors were obtained from a human donor with alopecia areata.

The rearrangement links TRBV6-5 to TRBJ1-5; D is unresolved. V lost 5 bases to trimming and J lost 3 bases, with 8 bases between them. Germline assignment: CDR1 MNHEY and CDR2 SVGAGI. The CDR3 totals 13 residues. The CDR3 is CASSDDINQPQHF. For the CDR3, the DNA is TGTGCCAGCAGTGACGACATCAATCAGCCCCAGCATTTT.

The chain recombines TRBV19 with TRBJ1-4, with 9 bases matching TRBD1. The germline CDR1 and CDR2 sequences are LNHDA and SQIVND (reference sequence). Trimming took 8 bases from V and 10 from J; bases not matched to a gene: 5. The CDR3 contains 12 residues. CDR3 in amino acids: CASRTGARKLFF. The CDR3 coding sequence is TGTGCCAGTCGGACAGGGGCCCGAAAACTGTTTTTT.

The chain couples TRBV13 to TRBJ2-7, with 8 nucleotides matching TRBD1. Germline V CDR1 and CDR2: PRHDT, FYEKMQ (reference sequence). There are 14 residues in the CDR3. The V segment lost 3 bases and the J segment 4 bases; nucleotides outside the gene matches: 5. CDR3 residues: CASSFGTGLYEQYF. CDR3 in DNA: TGTGCCAGCAGCTTCGGGACAGGCCTTTACGAGCAGTACTTC.

This clone was found once. The rearrangement uses TRBV5-4 and TRBJ1-6, with unresolved D. The CDR3 consists of 15 residues. V was cut by 2 bases and J by 5 bases, with 11 bases left in between. Germline V gene data show CDR1 as SGHNT and CDR2 as YYREEE (reference sequence). The CDR3 nucleotides are TGTGCCAGCAGCTTCGAAGGACCACATAATTCACCCCTCCACTTT. As protein: CASSFEGPHNSPLHF.

This clone was detected ten times or more. This chain links TRBV7-9 with TRBJ2-7; D could derive from TRBD1 or TRBD2 (6 bases each). The length of the CDR3 is 15 residues. Germline CDR1 reads SEHNR; CDR2 reads FQNEAQ (reference sequence). Trimming pared 6 bases from V and 5 bases from J, leaving 20 bases between. The CDR3 DNA follows: TGTGCCAGCAGTCCCGAGGGGGGAGCGGACCACGAGCAGTACTTC. This codes for CASSPEGGADHEQYF.

The rearrangement links TRBV5-6 to TRBJ2-4; 9 nucleotides agree with TRBD1. Per the germline V gene, CDR1 is SGHDT and CDR2 is YYEEEE. V gave up 4 bases and J gave up 0 bases; unmatched junction bases: 14. The CDR3 runs to 19 residues. The CDR3 protein is CASSASGTGRNLAKNIQYF. The CDR3 nucleotides are TGTGCCAGCAGCGCTTCCGGGACAGGGAGAAATCTAGCCAAAAACATTCAGTACTTC.

With respect to this clone: The sample carries other DNA sequences with the same CDR3. The V gene is TRBV27, the J gene TRBJ1-6; D remains ambiguous. V dropped 0 bases and J dropped 6 bases, with 6 bases sitting between them. The CDR3 loop spans 14 amino acids. Germline loops: CDR1 MNHEY, CDR2 SMNVEV (reference sequence). The CDR3 DNA is TGTGCCAGCAGTTTATCGGGCAGTAATTCACCCCTCCACTTT. Translated, it gives CASSLSGSNSPLHF.

This clone showed up just a few times. This chain joins TRBV5-1 and TRBJ2-5; 11 nucleotides match TRBD1. Trimming at V came to 3 bases and at J to 5 bases, leaving 6 bases not matched to a gene. CDR1 and CDR2 (germline): SGHRS, YFSETQ. The CDR3 is made up of 15 amino acids. DNA for the CDR3: TGCGCCAGCAGCTACAGGACAGGGGGCCCTGAGACCCAGTACTTC. It yields the protein CASSYRTGGPETQYF. Based on the CDR3 plus reference TRBV5-1 and TRBJ2-5, the full variable domain is KAGVTQTPRYLIKTRGQQVTLSCSPISGHRSVSWYQQTPGQGLQFLFEYFSETQRNKGNFPGRFSGRQFSNSRSEMNVSTLELGDSALYLCASSYRTGGPETQYFGPGTRLLVL.

This clone was recorded once. V gene TRBV5-6 combines with J gene TRBJ1-5, with TRBD1 as a possible D gene (5 bases). Germline V gene data show CDR1 as SGHDT and CDR2 as YYEEEE. The CDR3 has 15 amino acids. The ends were cut back, 2 bases at V and 5 bases at J, with 14 bases in the middle. The CDR3 spells CASSFSREGDQPQHF. The CDR3 DNA reads TGTGCCAGCAGCTTCAGCAGGGAGGGCGATCAGCCCCAGCATTTT.

The chain carries TRBV7-6 and TRBJ1-2; 7 bases map to TRBD1. Per the germline V gene, CDR1 is SGHVS and CDR2 is FNYEAQ. The CDR3 has 14 residues. J was trimmed by 5 bases and V by 1 base; bases with no gene match: 4. The CDR3 reads CASSLGGRGYGYTF. CDR3 DNA sequence: TGTGCCAGCAGCTTAGGAGGCAGGGGGTATGGCTACACCTTC.